The 7 T cell receptor beta chains given below trace back to one sample, sequenced in a study of cytomegalovirus exposure and HLA in healthy donors (TCRdb year 2017). To prepare the library, the immunoSEQ multiplex PCR assay was applied. The multiplex PCR relied on a mix of 60 forward primers for TCR Vbeta segments and 13 reverse primers for TCR Jbeta segments. TCRdb retrieved this table from immuneACCESS and kept in-frame rearrangements only. Not all clones are present; in checked studies, unresolved V genes account for under half, and no reason is known for the remainder. The sample has about 120,000 clones on record, approximately 80% of them singletons. The top ten clones comprise 7.5% to 9.5% of the sample. Sequenced: PBMCs. The source is a female donor in good health and CMV-seropositive.

The chain joins TRBV19 to TRBJ2-3, with D tentatively TRBD2 (6 bases). The CDR3 extends over 12 amino acids. The ends were cut back, 11 bases at V and 6 bases at J, with 15 bases in the middle. Germline lookup yields CDR1 LNHDA and CDR2 SQIVND (reference sequence). CDR3 in DNA: TGTGCCTCCTCTAGCGCGGGTGATACGCAGTATTTT. Translated, it gives CASSSAGDTQYF.

This clone is a singleton in its sample. The chain links TRBV19 to TRBJ1-1; the match to TRBD1 covers 10 bases. V was clipped by 7 bases and J by 5 bases; unmatched bases: 10. This CDR3 is built from 15 residues. Germline CDR1 and CDR2: LNHDA and SQIVND (reference sequence). The CDR3 sequence is CASITTGTGVTEAFF. Here the CDR3 DNA reads TGTGCCAGTATTACTACCGGGACAGGGGTGACTGAAGCTTTCTTT.

This clone was recorded a few times. This chain joins TRBV18 and TRBJ2-7; 9 bases agree with TRBD1. The germline gives CDR1 KGHSH, CDR2 LQKENI. V shed 6 bases, J shed 0 bases, and the junction held 6 bases outside the gene matches. The CDR3 consists of 15 residues. The CDR3 region is CASSAGTGNSYEQYF. In nucleotides, the CDR3 is TGTGCCAGCTCCGCCGGGACAGGGAACTCCTACGAGCAGTACTTC.

The genes are TRBV10-3 and TRBJ1-2; no clear D. Trimming cost V 7 bases and J 4 bases, with 13 bases left between them. The CDR3 extends over 13 amino acids. CDR1 is ENHRY, CDR2 SYGVKD, per germline. The CDR3 coding sequence is TGTGCCATCACCCCCCTGTGGAGCTATGGCTACACCTTC. This gives the protein CAITPLWSYGYTF.

This clone showed up just once. V usage is TRBV2 and J usage is TRBJ2-3, with D possibly being TRBD2 (5 bases). CDR1 SNHLY and CDR2 FYNNEI come from the germline V gene. V gave up 5 bases and J gave up 1 base, with 7 bases separating them. This CDR3 comprises 13 residues. This CDR3 reads CASSRGRTDTQYF. CDR3 sequence (DNA): TGTGCCAGCAGTCGGGGTCGCACAGATACGCAGTATTTT.

The chain is built from TRBV10-3 and TRBJ1-3; 7 bases are a match to TRBD1. This CDR3 region has 15 residues. With 11 bases clipped from V and 0 bases from J, the junction kept 10 bases outside the gene matches. Germline-derived CDR1 and CDR2 are ENHRY and SYGVKD. CDR3 nucleotides: TGTGCCGGCTACTCCGGGACAGTCTCTGGAAACACCATATATTTT. This translates into CAGYSGTVSGNTIYF.

V is TRBV10-3 and J is TRBJ1-1; 8 positions match TRBD1. V dropped 2 bases and J dropped 7; count of bases not matched to a gene: 3. Germline CDR1 and CDR2: ENHRY and SYGVKD. This CDR3 is built from 13 residues. This CDR3 reads CAISEAGGGEAFF. The CDR3 nucleotides are TGTGCCATCAGTGAGGCAGGGGGCGGTGAAGCTTTCTTT.